This is a list of T cell receptor beta chains from one sample in a study of PD-1 blockade in classical Hodgkin lymphoma. Profiling relied on immunoSEQ multiplex PCR, and the TCRdb table lists in-frame clones only, not all of them. The sample yields 95,000 to 100,000 clones, around 88% seen once. Sequenced here: peripheral blood mononuclear cells (PBMCs), sampled before the second cycle of nivolumab. These receptors originate from a human donor with classical Hodgkin lymphoma. The CDR3 runs from the conserved cysteine through the conserved F or W. D genes are given only for firm matches.

v_call,d_call,cdr3_aa
TRBV27,TRBD2,CASSTLAGTDTQYF
TRBV4-3,NA,CASSQDRELNSPLHF
TRBV9,NA,CASSAAASYGYTF
TRBV5-1,NA,CASSIAGPGYNEQFF
TRBV19,TRBD1,CASGQAAGGSYEQYF
TRBV15,NA,CATSRGGPLTYGYTF
TRBV10-3,TRBD1,CAISRDREYTIYF
TRBV19,TRBD1,CASSSQGEVRYGYTF
TRBV5-1,NA,CASRAPGTRDEQFF
TRBV6-5,NA,CASRAGSYEQYF
TRBV7-2,NA,CASSLASGGDPYGYTF
TRBV6-5,TRBD1,CASRKGQLNTEAFF
TRBV7-3,NA,CASSFPGSTEAFF
TRBV4-3,NA,CASSQESHRVSYNEQFF
TRBV9,NA,CASSVGGTRRGYTF
TRBV30,NA,CAWSMDSGRTSGYTF
TRBV28,TRBD1,CASSLTGVRYEQYF
TRBV5-1,TRBD2,CASSLTSADTQYF
TRBV30,TRBD1,CAWSVGQGLNYGYTF
TRBV30,NA,CAWSVFRDGNTIYF
TRBV11-1,NA,CASSLRWRAPFF
TRBV9,TRBD2,CASRPGLAGWEDTQYF
TRBV7-9,TRBD1,CASSSRDRGRDEQYF
TRBV9,NA,CASSVHEGDYGYTF
TRBV19,NA,CASSPLPGNTIYF
TRBV7-9,NA,CASSLGRAHFIDTEAFF
TRBV5-1,TRBD1,CASSQTGLNTEAFF
TRBV18,NA,CASSPSIAYEQYF
TRBV5-4,NA,CASSPGTLGTGELFF
TRBV9,NA,CASSENGKAYEQYF
TRBV11-2,NA,CASSLDTGQTYEQYF
TRBV2,NA,CASGVDRLWVNTGELFF
TRBV5-6,NA,CASSFLLSEQYF
TRBV5-1,TRBD1,CASSLTRDSLRYTF
TRBV6-1,NA,CASSGSWDINEKLFF
TRBV7-8,NA,CASSFHSPTYEQYF
TRBV7-6,TRBD2,CASSKGLLPWTDTQYF
TRBV5-4,TRBD2,CASSLIPSGGAGGELFF
TRBV6-1,NA,CASSEIGRDYGYTF
TRBV5-6,TRBD2,CASSYGLGDYEQYF
TRBV21-1,NA,CASSKVSGQQGDTQYF
TRBV7-9,NA,CASSINEKLFF
TRBV11-3,NA,CASSSGAGPHYEQYF
TRBV27,TRBD1,CASSGQGGGYTF
TRBV12-5,NA,CASGPPGPNYGYTF
TRBV5-8,TRBD1,CASSIPQGATEAFF